What follows are 15 T cell receptor beta chains derived from one specimen sequenced in a study of CD8 T cells in Susac syndrome. RNA amounts of roughly 0.5 to 1 ug underwent reverse transcription with random hexamers. TCRdb ran MiXCR on the immunoSEQ multiplex PCR reads and lists one entry per CDR3 protein. This sample yields around 300,000 distinct CDR3 sequences, of which approximately 85% are seen a single time; around 0.22% belongs to the top ten. Sequencing input: CD8+ T cells from PBMCs. These receptors were collected from a human donor with multiple sclerosis.

V is TRBV9 and J is TRBJ2-1; TRBD2 aligns across 11 bases. This CDR3 is 16 amino acids long. Germline-derived CDR1 and CDR2 are SGDLS and YYNGEE. V shed 5 bases, J shed 10 bases, and the junction held 14 bases outside the gene matches. The chain's CDR3 is CASSPTSGSPLWEQFF. Written as DNA, the CDR3 is TGTGCCAGCAGTCCTACTAGCGGGAGCCCTCTTTGGGAGCAGTTCTTC.

This chain links TRBV4-3 with TRBJ2-1; no firm D call. Trimming removed 0 bases from V and 10 bases from J, with 16 bases in between. Germline CDR1 LGHNA, CDR2 YSLEER. CDR3 length: 15 residues. This CDR3 reads CASSQDPAAPSEQFF. CDR3 bases: TGCGCCAGCAGCCAAGATCCGGCTGCCCCTTCAGAGCAGTTCTTC.

The CDR3 DNA is TGTGCCAGCAGTTCCTTCCTAGCGGCGAACTACGAGCAGTACTTC. It translates to CASSSFLAANYEQYF. The rearrangement joins TRBV6-5 to TRBJ2-7; 7 nucleotides align to TRBD2. This CDR3 has 15 amino acids. The germline V gene has CDR1 MNHEY and CDR2 SVGAGI. V dropped 4 bases and J dropped 3; count of bases not matched to a gene: 9.

This chain links TRBV7-2 with TRBJ2-7, with 9 positions matching TRBD2. There are 14 residues in the CDR3. The germline CDR1 and CDR2 sequences are SGHTA and FQGNSA. J gave up 3 bases and V 4 bases, and 4 bases lay outside the gene matches. In DNA form, the CDR3 reads TGTGCCAGCAGCTCGACTAGCGGATTCTACGAGCAGTACTTC. As protein: CASSSTSGFYEQYF.

This clonotype occurred once. The gene calls are TRBV10-3 and TRBJ2-2; TRBD1 or TRBD2 may be the D gene (5 bases each). The V and J ends lost 8 bases and 3 bases respectively, with 13 bases between them. The CDR3 is 14 amino acids. The germline CDR1 and CDR2 sequences are ENHRY and SYGVKD. This CDR3 reads CAIPGTRYTGELFF. CDR3 coding DNA: TGTGCCATCCCCGGGACCCGATACACCGGGGAGCTGTTTTTT.

This rearrangement joins TRBV3-1 to TRBJ2-1, with 10 bases lining up with TRBD2. CDR3 length: 20 residues. V was pared by 0 bases and J by 4 bases, with 15 bases of the junction left unmatched. In germline, CDR1 is LGHDT, CDR2 YNNKEL (reference sequence). CDR3 loop: CASSQEHRASGSIWYNEQFF. CDR3 nucleotide sequence: TGTGCCAGCAGCCAAGAGCATAGGGCTAGCGGGAGTATCTGGTACAATGAGCAGTTCTTC.

The chain links TRBV27 to TRBJ2-2, with 8 bases that match TRBD1. Losses at the gene ends were 3 bases for V and 3 bases for J; bases not matched to a gene: 3. Germline-derived CDR1 and CDR2 are MNHEY and SMNVEV (reference sequence). The CDR3 is 15 amino acids. CDR3 sequence: CASSFVTGDTGELFF. The CDR3, as DNA: TGTGCCAGCAGTTTTGTGACAGGGGACACCGGGGAGCTGTTTTTT.

The V call is TRBV28, the J call TRBJ2-1, with 9 bases matching TRBD2. Looked up from germline, CDR1 is MDHEN and CDR2 is SYDVKM. The CDR3 runs 15 residues. The V segment lost 3 bases and the J segment 10 bases; nucleotides outside the gene matches: 10. CDR3 sequence reads: CASSFEGAGGREQFF. CDR3 sequence (DNA): TGTGCCAGCAGTTTTGAGGGAGCGGGGGGTCGGGAGCAGTTCTTC.

J is TRBJ2-7 and V is TRBV30; D not resolved. Germline V lookup: CDR1 GTSNPN, CDR2 SVGIG (reference sequence). The germline V and J ends were trimmed by 0 bases and 3 bases, with 6 bases remaining between them. This CDR3 has 12 residues. In DNA form, the CDR3 reads TGTGCCTGGAGTGTACATGACTACGAGCAGTACTTC. Its protein is CAWSVHDYEQYF. Drawing the rest from reference TRBV30 and TRBJ2-7, the complete variable domain is SQTIHQWPATLVQPVGSPLSLECTVEGTSNPNLYWYRQAAGRGLQLLFYSVGIGQISSEVPQNLSASRPQDRQFILSSKKLLLSDSGFYLCAWSVHDYEQYFGPGTRLTVT.

This chain joins TRBV12-3 or TRBV12-4 and TRBJ2-3; TRBD2 matches 7 bases. J lost 6 bases, V lost 6 bases, and 39 bases had no gene match. CDR3 length: 24 amino acids. The DNA for the CDR3 is TGTGCCAGCAGCTTAAATGCTGATGCGTTATTGGGTTATGTGTCGGCGGGAGATACGGATACGCAGTATTTT. Translated, it gives CASSLNADALLGYVSAGDTDTQYF.

The chain links TRBV7-2 to TRBJ2-1, with 12 bases matching TRBD2. The V segment lost 10 bases and the J segment 4 bases; nucleotides outside the gene matches: 5. The germline CDR1 and CDR2 sequences are SGHTA and FQGNSA. The CDR3 covers 14 residues. The CDR3: CATLAGGIYNEQFF. CDR3 in DNA: TGTGCCACCCTAGCGGGAGGGATATACAATGAGCAGTTCTTC.

This clonotype was seen a single time. The rearrangement joins TRBV10-3 to TRBJ1-2, with 8 bases aligning to TRBD1. Germline V gene lookup returns CDR1 ENHRY and CDR2 SYGVKD. There are 14 residues in the CDR3. Trimming at V came to 3 bases and at J to 4 bases, leaving 4 bases not matched to a gene. The CDR3 DNA sequence: TGTGCCATCAGTGATGACAGGGGAGGCTATGGCTACACCTTC. Protein: CAISDDRGGYGYTF.

The chain has TRBV2 and TRBJ2-5; D is perhaps TRBD2 (6 bases). CDR1 SNHLY and CDR2 FYNNEI come from the germline V gene. V was cut by 6 bases and J by 3 bases, with 17 bases left in between. There are 15 residues in the CDR3. The CDR3 is CASRAWERVKETQYF. The CDR3 nucleotides read TGTGCCAGCAGAGCCTGGGAGCGGGTTAAAGAGACCCAGTACTTC.

This clonotype was detected only a few times. The chain uses TRBV5-4 and TRBJ2-2; D call uncertain. CDR1 and CDR2 (germline): SGHNT, YYREEE (reference sequence). This CDR3 has 13 amino acids. Trimming took 4 bases from V and 6 from J, leaving 10 bases between them. The CDR3 sequence: CASSREPSGELFF. The CDR3 DNA follows: TGTGCCAGCAGCCGCGAGCCGTCCGGGGAGCTGTTTTTT.

The chain has TRBV14 and TRBJ2-1; D gene unclear. The germline V and J ends were trimmed by 4 bases and 8 bases, with 9 bases remaining between them. The CDR3 covers 12 residues. CDR1 and CDR2 from the germline V gene are SGHDN and FVKESK. DNA for the CDR3: TGTGCCAGCAGCCCGTTTCCGGATGAGCAGTTCTTC. This sequence encodes CASSPFPDEQFF.